A selection of T cell receptor beta chains follows, all from one sample in a study of T-cell reconstitution after alpha-beta-depleted transplantation in children. TCRdb re-analysed the PCR reads in MiXCR, keeping a single row per CDR3 protein. The table lists some 300,000 distinct CDR3 sequences, about 7.3% of them singletons. Source: peripheral blood, taken 360 days after TCRalphabeta/CD19-depleted stem cell transplant. The receptors here all came from a female patient between 2 and 15 years old who had a stem cell transplant for Fanconi anemia, so the T cells may come from the graft donor. CDR3s include the opening cysteine and the closing phenylalanine or tryptophan. D genes are given only for firm matches. Clone size appears in some rows only: once, few, many, or a class for an expanded clone.

j_call,v_call,clone_size,d_call,cdr3_aa,cdr3_nt
TRBJ1-3,TRBV5-1,many,NA,CASSSRPTGYDGNTIYF,TGCGCCAGCAGCTCACGACCCACAGGGTATGATGGAAACACCATATATTTT
TRBJ2-3,TRBV11-3,few,NA,CASSLSHGGGEDTQYF,TGTGCCAGCAGCTTAAGCCACGGCGGGGGCGAGGATACGCAGTATTTT
TRBJ2-3,TRBV20-1,few,TRBD2,CSAPVTSGNSVDTQYF,TGCAGTGCCCCGGTTACTAGCGGGAATAGTGTAGATACGCAGTATTTT
TRBJ1-2,TRBV5-6,NA,TRBD1,CASSLVGTGDGYTF,TGTGCCAGCAGCTTGGTCGGGACAGGGGATGGCTACACCTTC
TRBJ2-1,TRBV7-2,NA,NA,CASSSTGDGIYNEQFF,TGTGCCAGCAGCTCGACAGGCGACGGTATCTACAATGAGCAGTTCTTC
TRBJ2-3,TRBV12-3/TRBV12-4,many,TRBD2,CASRTSGGASDTQYF,TGTGCTAGCAGGACTAGCGGGGGGGCCTCAGATACGCAGTATTTT
TRBJ1-2,TRBV18,NA,TRBD1,CASSLDRAGGYTF,TGTGCCAGCTCACTAGACAGGGCCGGTGGCTACACCTTC
TRBJ2-7,TRBV28,many,TRBD2,CATRTAGVSYEQYF,TGTGCCACCCGAACAGCGGGAGTCTCCTACGAGCAGTACTTC
TRBJ2-2,TRBV3-1,few,NA,CASSRRQGLGNTGELFF,TGTGCCAGCAGCCGCCGGCAGGGTCTGGGAAACACCGGGGAGCTGTTTTTT
TRBJ1-2,TRBV20-1,few,NA,CSASWDLKAPFYGYTF,TGCAGTGCTAGTTGGGACCTAAAGGCCCCGTTCTATGGCTACACCTTC
TRBJ2-7,TRBV20-1,NA,NA,CSARGQFYEQYF,TGCAGTGCTCGGGGGCAGTTCTACGAGCAGTACTTC
TRBJ2-5,TRBV7-8,few,TRBD2,CASSTSSGVRETQYF,TGTGCCAGCAGCACCTCTAGCGGGGTTCGCGAGACCCAGTACTTC
TRBJ2-2,TRBV20-1,NA,NA,CSARDGDRLNTGELFF,TGCAGTGCTAGAGACGGAGACAGGTTGAACACCGGGGAGCTGTTTTTT
TRBJ2-1,TRBV6-2/TRBV6-3,few,TRBD2,CASRNPSGGAGEQFF,TGTGCCAGCAGGAACCCAAGCGGGGGGGCCGGTGAGCAGTTCTTC
TRBJ2-3,TRBV24-1,NA,NA,CATSDLGCTQYF,TGTGCCACCAGTGATTTAGGTTGTACGCAGTATTTT
TRBJ2-3,TRBV2,few,NA,CASSGITDTQYF,TGTGCCAGCAGTGGCATAACAGATACGCAGTATTTT
TRBJ2-7,TRBV5-1,NA,NA,CASSHVLGSSYEQYF,TGCGCCAGCAGCCACGTACTAGGGAGCTCCTACGAGCAGTACTTC
TRBJ2-1,TRBV19,NA,NA,CASRNQGGPYNEQFF,TGTGCCAGTAGAAATCAGGGGGGGCCCTACAATGAGCAGTTCTTC
TRBJ2-1,TRBV5-6,many,TRBD1,CIGTGIYNEQFF,TGCATCGGGACAGGGATCTACAATGAGCAGTTCTTC
TRBJ1-1,TRBV15,NA,TRBD1,CATSTTDRGYAEAFF,TGTGCCACCAGCACCACGGACAGGGGGTACGCTGAAGCTTTCTTT
TRBJ2-2,TRBV9,many,NA,CASSRDGPNTGELFF,TGTGCCAGCAGCAGGGACGGACCAAACACCGGGGAGCTGTTTTTT
TRBJ1-4,TRBV4-1,NA,NA,CASQAREKLFF,TGCGCCAGCCAAGCCCGTGAAAAACTGTTTTTT
TRBJ2-1,TRBV27,many,NA,CASSFKGGTYNEQFF,TGTGCCAGCAGTTTTAAGGGGGGAACTTACAATGAGCAGTTCTTC
TRBJ2-3,TRBV9,many,TRBD2,CASRRSSGRATDTQYF,TGTGCGTCACGTAGGAGTAGCGGGAGGGCCACAGATACGCAGTATTTT
TRBJ1-2,TRBV2,many,NA,CASTLPDRIYGYTF,TGTGCCAGCACGCTCCCCGACAGGATCTATGGCTACACCTTC
TRBJ2-3,TRBV10-3,many,NA,CAISDVQGFTDTQYF,TGTGCCATCAGTGATGTACAGGGCTTCACAGATACGCAGTATTTT
TRBJ2-5,TRBV5-1,many,NA,CASSLGLQLQETQYF,TGCGCCAGCAGCTTGGGGCTACAGCTCCAAGAGACCCAGTACTTC
TRBJ2-5,TRBV11-2,few,TRBD2,CASSLNSGSGQETQYF,TGTGCCAGCAGCTTAAATAGCGGGAGTGGACAAGAGACCCAGTACTTC
TRBJ2-5,TRBV27,NA,TRBD1,CAILLLRDRCHQETQYF,TGTGCCATCCTTCTACTCCGGGACAGGTGTCACCAAGAGACCCAGTACTTC
TRBJ2-7,TRBV14,NA,NA,CASSPFSGYEQYF,TGTGCCAGCAGCCCGTTCTCCGGGTACGAGCAGTACTTC
TRBJ2-3,TRBV27,NA,NA,CASSLAGAFGTDTQYF,TGTGCCAGCAGTTTAGCCGGGGCATTCGGCACAGATACGCAGTATTTT
TRBJ1-2,TRBV3-1,few,NA,CASSQEKGSYGYTF,TGTGCCAGCAGCCAAGAAAAGGGTTCCTATGGCTACACCTTC
TRBJ2-1,TRBV12-3/TRBV12-4,many,TRBD2,CASSPVWSGESSYNEQFF,TGTGCCAGCAGCCCCGTATGGAGCGGGGAAAGCTCCTACAATGAGCAGTTCTTC